This T cell receptor beta chain was sequenced during a study of blood T cells in healthy people across ages. PCR was performed a second time for roughly 7 to 12 cycles using a sample-barcoded 5' primer and a J-beta primer mix. Each cDNA molecule, via a template-switch adaptor with 12 random nucleotides, was tagged. A single record per CDR3 protein comes from TCRdb applying MiXCR to the 5' RACE reads. The sample carries just under 550,000 distinct CDR3 sequences, more than 20% recorded once. Donors were healthy Caucasian individuals from Russia aged about 6 to 95. Ten or more counts support this clonotype. Trimming removed 5 bases at V and 3 bases at J, with 26 bases between. Germline V gives CDR1 MNHEY, CDR2 SMNVEV (reference sequence). The CDR3 totals 19 residues. This sample also belongs to another study, concerning T cells of mothers and their children.

The rearrangement uses TRBV27 and TRBJ2-1; tentatively, D is TRBD2 (5 bases). The sequence came from a boy between 10 and 17 years old in good health. The specimen sequenced was blood. CDR3 in amino acids: CASSLTPTRGATLYNEQFF. DNA of the CDR3: TGTGCCAGCAGTCTCACGCCTACCCGGGGAGCGACACTCTACAATGAGCAGTTCTTC.